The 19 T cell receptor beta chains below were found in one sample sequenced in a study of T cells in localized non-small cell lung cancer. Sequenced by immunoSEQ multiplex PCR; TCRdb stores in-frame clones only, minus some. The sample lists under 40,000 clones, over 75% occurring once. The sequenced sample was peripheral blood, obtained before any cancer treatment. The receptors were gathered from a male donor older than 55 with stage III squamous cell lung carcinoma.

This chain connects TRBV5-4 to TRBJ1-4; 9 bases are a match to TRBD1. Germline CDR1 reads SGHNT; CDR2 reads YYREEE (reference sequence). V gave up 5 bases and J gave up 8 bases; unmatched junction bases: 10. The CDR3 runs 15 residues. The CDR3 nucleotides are TGTGCCAGCAGTTCCGGCGGGACAGGGAGAGAAAAACTGTTTTTT. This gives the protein CASSSGGTGREKLFF.

CDR3 bases: TGTGCCAGCAGTACGGACAGGGGCGCTGAAAAACTGTTTTTT. This codes for CASSTDRGAEKLFF. This chain joins TRBV6-5 and TRBJ1-4; 9 nucleotides align to TRBD1. Germline lookup yields CDR1 MNHEY and CDR2 SVGAGI. The CDR3 is made up of 14 amino acids. Unmatched junction bases numbered 5, after V lost 5 bases and J lost 7 bases.

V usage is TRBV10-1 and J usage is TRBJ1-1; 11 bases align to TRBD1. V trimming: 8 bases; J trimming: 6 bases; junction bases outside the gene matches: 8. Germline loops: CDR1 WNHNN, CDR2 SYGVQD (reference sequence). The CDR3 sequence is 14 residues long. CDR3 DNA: TGCGCCAGCGCAAAAGGACAGGGGGCTCCTGAAGCTTTCTTT. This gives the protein CASAKGQGAPEAFF.

The CDR3 nucleotides are TGTGCCAGCTCACCCCGGGACAGACTCTCTGGAAACACCATATATTTT. Encoded protein: CASSPRDRLSGNTIYF. The J gene is TRBJ1-3, the V gene TRBV18; 7 bases fit TRBD1. Per germline, CDR1 KGHSH and CDR2 LQKENI. This CDR3 contains 16 residues. The ends lost 3 bases at V and 0 bases at J; junction bases unmatched: 5.

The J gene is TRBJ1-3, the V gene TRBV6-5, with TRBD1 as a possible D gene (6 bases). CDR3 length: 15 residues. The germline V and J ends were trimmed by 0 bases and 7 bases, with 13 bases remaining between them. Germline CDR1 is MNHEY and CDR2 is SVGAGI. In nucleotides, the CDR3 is TGTGCCAGCAGTTACTCCCCAGGGGTCGAGAACACCATATATTTT. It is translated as CASSYSPGVENTIYF.

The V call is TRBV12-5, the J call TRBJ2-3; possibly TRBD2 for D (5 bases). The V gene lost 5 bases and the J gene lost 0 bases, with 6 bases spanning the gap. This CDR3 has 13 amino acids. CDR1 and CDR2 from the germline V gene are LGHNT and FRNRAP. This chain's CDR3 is CASGRTSTDTQYF. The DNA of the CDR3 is TGTGCTAGTGGTCGGACTAGCACAGATACGCAGTATTTT.

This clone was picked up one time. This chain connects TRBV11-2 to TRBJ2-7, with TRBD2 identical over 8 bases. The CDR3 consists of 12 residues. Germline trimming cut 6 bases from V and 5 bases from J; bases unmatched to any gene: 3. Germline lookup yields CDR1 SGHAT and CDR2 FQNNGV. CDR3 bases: TGTGCCAGCAGTCCCGGGGGGGACGAGCAGTACTTC. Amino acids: CASSPGGDEQYF.

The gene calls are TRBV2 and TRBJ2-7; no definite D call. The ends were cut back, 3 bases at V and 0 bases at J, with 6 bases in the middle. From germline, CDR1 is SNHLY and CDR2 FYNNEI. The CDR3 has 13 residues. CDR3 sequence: CASSDRFSYEQYF. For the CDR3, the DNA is TGTGCCAGCAGTGACAGATTCTCCTACGAGCAGTACTTC.

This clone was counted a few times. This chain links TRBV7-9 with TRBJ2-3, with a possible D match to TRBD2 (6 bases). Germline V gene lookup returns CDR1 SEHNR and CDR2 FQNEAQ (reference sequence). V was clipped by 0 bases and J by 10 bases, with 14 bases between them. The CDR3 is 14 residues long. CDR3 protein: CASSLASGVWAQYF. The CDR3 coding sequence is TGTGCCAGCAGCTTAGCATCGGGAGTATGGGCGCAGTATTTT.

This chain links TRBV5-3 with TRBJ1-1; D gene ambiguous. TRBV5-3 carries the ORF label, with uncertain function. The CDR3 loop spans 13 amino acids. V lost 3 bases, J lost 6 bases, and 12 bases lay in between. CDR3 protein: CARSSTRSPEAFF. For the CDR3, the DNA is TGTGCCAGAAGCTCAACCCGGAGTCCTGAAGCTTTCTTT.

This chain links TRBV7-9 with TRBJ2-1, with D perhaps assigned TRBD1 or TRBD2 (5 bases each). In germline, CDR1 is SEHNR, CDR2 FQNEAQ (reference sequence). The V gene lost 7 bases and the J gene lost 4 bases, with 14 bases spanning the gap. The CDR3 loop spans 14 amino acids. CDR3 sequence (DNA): TGTGCCAGCACCGAAGCGAGGGGTTACAATGAGCAGTTCTTC. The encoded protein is CASTEARGYNEQFF. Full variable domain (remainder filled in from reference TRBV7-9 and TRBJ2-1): DTGVSQNPRHKITKRGQNVTFRCDPISEHNRLYWYRQTLGQGPEFLTYFQNEAQLEKSRLLSDRFSAERPKGSFSTLEIQRTEQGDSAMYLCASTEARGYNEQFFGPGTRLTVL.

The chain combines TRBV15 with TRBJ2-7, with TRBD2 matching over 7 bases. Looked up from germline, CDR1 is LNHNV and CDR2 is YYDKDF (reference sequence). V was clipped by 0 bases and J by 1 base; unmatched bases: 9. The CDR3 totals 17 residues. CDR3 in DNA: TGTGCCACCAGCAGAGATCAACGGACTAGAAGGTCCTACGAGCAGTACTTC. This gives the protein CATSRDQRTRRSYEQYF.

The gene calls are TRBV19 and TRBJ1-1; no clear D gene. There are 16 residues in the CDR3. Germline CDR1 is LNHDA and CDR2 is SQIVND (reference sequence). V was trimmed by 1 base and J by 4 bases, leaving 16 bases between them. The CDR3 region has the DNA TGTGCCAGTAGTATAGGCAGGTCCTCGATATCCACTGAAGCTTTCTTT. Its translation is CASSIGRSSISTEAFF.

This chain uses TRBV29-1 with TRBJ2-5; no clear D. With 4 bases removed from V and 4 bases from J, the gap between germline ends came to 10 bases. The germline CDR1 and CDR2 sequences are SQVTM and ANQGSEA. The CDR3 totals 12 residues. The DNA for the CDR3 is TGCAGCGTTGCCAGCCTGCGAGAGACCCAGTACTTC. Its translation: CSVASLRETQYF.

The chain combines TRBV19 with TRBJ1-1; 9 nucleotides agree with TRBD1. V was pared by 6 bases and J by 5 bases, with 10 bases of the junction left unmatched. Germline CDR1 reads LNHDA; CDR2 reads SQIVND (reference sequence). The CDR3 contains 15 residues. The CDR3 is CASRAGTGRITEAFF. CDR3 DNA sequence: TGTGCCAGTAGGGCCGGGACAGGGAGGATAACTGAAGCTTTCTTT.

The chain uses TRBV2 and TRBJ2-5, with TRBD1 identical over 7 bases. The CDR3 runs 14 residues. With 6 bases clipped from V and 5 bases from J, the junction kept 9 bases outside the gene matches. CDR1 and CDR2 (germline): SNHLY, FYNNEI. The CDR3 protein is CASRRDRAGETQYF. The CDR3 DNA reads TGTGCCAGCAGAAGAGACAGGGCGGGCGAGACCCAGTACTTC.

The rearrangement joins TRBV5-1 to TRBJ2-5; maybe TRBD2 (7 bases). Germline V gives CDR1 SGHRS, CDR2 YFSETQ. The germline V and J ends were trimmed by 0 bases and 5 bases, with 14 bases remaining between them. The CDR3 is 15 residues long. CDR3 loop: CASSLGGGAGETQYF. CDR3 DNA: TGCGCCAGCAGCTTGGGAGGGGGGGCCGGTGAGACCCAGTACTTC.

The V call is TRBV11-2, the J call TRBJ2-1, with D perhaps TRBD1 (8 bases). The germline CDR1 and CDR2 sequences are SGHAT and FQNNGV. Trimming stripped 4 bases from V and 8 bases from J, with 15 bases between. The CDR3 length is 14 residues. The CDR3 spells CASSSQGGADEQFF. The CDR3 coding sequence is TGTGCCAGCAGCTCACAGGGGGGGGCCGATGAGCAGTTCTTC. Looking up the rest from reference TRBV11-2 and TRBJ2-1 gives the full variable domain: EAGVAQSPRYKIIEKRQSVAFWCNPISGHATLYWYQQILGQGPKLLIQFQNNGVVDDSQLPKDRFSAERLKGVDSTLKIQPAKLEDSAVYLCASSSQGGADEQFFGPGTRLTVL.

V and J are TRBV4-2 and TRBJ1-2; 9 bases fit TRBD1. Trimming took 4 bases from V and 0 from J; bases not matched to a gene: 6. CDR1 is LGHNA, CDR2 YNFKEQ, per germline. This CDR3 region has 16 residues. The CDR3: CASSRQQGAANYGYTF. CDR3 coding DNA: TGTGCCAGCAGCCGCCAACAGGGGGCGGCTAACTATGGCTACACCTTC.